Listed below are T cell receptor beta chains from one sample, sequenced in a study of blood T cell repertoires in COVID-19. Using immunoSEQ multiplex PCR, the repertoire was profiled, and TCRdb retains in-frame clones only, with some absent. Among around 80,000 clones listed, approximately 90% were seen once. Source material: peripheral blood. The receptors here all came from a man aged 55 to 69 with acute or convalescent COVID-19. Both conserved end residues are part of each CDR3. Fields, in order: clone size, D gene, V gene, J gene, CDR3 DNA, CDR3 protein. The D gene is left open where the match is weak. For some rows the clone size is stated as once, few or many, or as a class when expanded; others skip it.

clone size: .
D gene: .
V gene: TRBV3-1/TRBV3-2
J gene: TRBJ2-5
CDR3 DNA: TGTGCCAGCACAAACAACAGGTATCAAGAGACCCAGTACTTC
CDR3 protein: CASTNNRYQETQYF

clone size: .
D gene: TRBD2
V gene: TRBV19
J gene: TRBJ2-2
CDR3 DNA: TGTGCCAGTAGTAAAATAGCGGGGGGGACGCGGACCGGGGAGCTGTTTTTT
CDR3 protein: CASSKIAGGTRTGELFF

clone size: .
D gene: .
V gene: TRBV6-5
J gene: TRBJ2-5
CDR3 DNA: TGTGCCAGCAGGTCAGGGGTGGTTGAGACCCAGTACTTC
CDR3 protein: CASRSGVVETQYF

clone size: .
D gene: .
V gene: TRBV7-2
J gene: TRBJ2-3
CDR3 DNA: TGTGCCAGCAGCCCCGGTCTACCCGACACAGATACGCAGTATTTT
CDR3 protein: CASSPGLPDTDTQYF

clone size: .
D gene: TRBD1
V gene: TRBV5-1
J gene: TRBJ2-5
CDR3 DNA: TGCGCCAGCAGCCCAGGGACAGGTCGGGAGACCCAGTACTTC
CDR3 protein: CASSPGTGRETQYF

clone size: .
D gene: .
V gene: TRBV4-1
J gene: TRBJ2-7
CDR3 DNA: TGCGCCAGCAGCCGTCACAGGGGAGGAACCTACGAGCAGTACTTC
CDR3 protein: CASSRHRGGTYEQYF

clone size: .
D gene: .
V gene: TRBV5-1
J gene: TRBJ1-4
CDR3 DNA: TGCGCCAGCAGCAGGGAGGTTGAAGAAAAACTGTTTTTT
CDR3 protein: CASSREVEEKLFF

clone size: medium-sized
D gene: .
V gene: TRBV5-6
J gene: TRBJ2-6
CDR3 DNA: TGTGCCAGCAGCCCCTGGGGCGGGGCGCACTCTGGGGCCAACGTCCTGACTTTC
CDR3 protein: CASSPWGGAHSGANVLTF

clone size: .
D gene: TRBD2
V gene: TRBV24-1
J gene: TRBJ2-3
CDR3 DNA: TGTGCCACCAGTGATTTTACAGCGGGAGCGCCAGATACGCAGTATTTT
CDR3 protein: CATSDFTAGAPDTQYF

clone size: .
D gene: TRBD1
V gene: TRBV30
J gene: TRBJ1-1
CDR3 DNA: TGTGCCTGGAGGGTAAGCGACAGGGGGAACACTGAAGCTTTCTTT
CDR3 protein: CAWRVSDRGNTEAFF

clone size: .
D gene: TRBD2
V gene: TRBV7-7
J gene: TRBJ2-3
CDR3 DNA: TGTGCCAGCAGCTTAGGACTAGCGGGAGGACAAGGAGATACGCAGTATTTT
CDR3 protein: CASSLGLAGGQGDTQYF

clone size: .
D gene: .
V gene: TRBV10-3
J gene: TRBJ2-2
CDR3 DNA: TGTGCCATCAGTGGAGCATCCGGGGAGCTGTTTTTT
CDR3 protein: CAISGASGELFF

clone size: .
D gene: .
V gene: TRBV19
J gene: TRBJ1-4
CDR3 DNA: TGTGCCAGTACCGCCGGACAGTTTAATGAAAAACTGTTTTTT
CDR3 protein: CASTAGQFNEKLFF

clone size: few
D gene: .
V gene: TRBV12-3/TRBV12-4
J gene: TRBJ2-1
CDR3 DNA: TGTGCCAGCAGTGAAACAGGGTCAGCTGAGCAGTTCTTC
CDR3 protein: CASSETGSAEQFF

clone size: .
D gene: TRBD1
V gene: TRBV12-3/TRBV12-4
J gene: TRBJ2-7
CDR3 DNA: TGTGCCAGCAGCCTGGGACAGCTCTACGAGCAGTACTTC
CDR3 protein: CASSLGQLYEQYF

clone size: few
D gene: TRBD2
V gene: TRBV4-2
J gene: TRBJ2-2
CDR3 DNA: TGTGCCAGCAGCCAAGACCCGGGACTAGTCCCTGGCGGGGAGCTGTTTTTT
CDR3 protein: CASSQDPGLVPGGELFF

clone size: .
D gene: TRBD2
V gene: TRBV14
J gene: TRBJ2-7
CDR3 DNA: TGTGCCAGCAGCCTAGCGGGGGGGCTGATTTGGGAGCAGTACTTC
CDR3 protein: CASSLAGGLIWEQYF

clone size: once
D gene: .
V gene: TRBV2
J gene: TRBJ2-5
CDR3 DNA: TGTGCCAGCAGTGTACAGAACCCAGAGACCCAGTACTTC
CDR3 protein: CASSVQNPETQYF

clone size: .
D gene: TRBD2
V gene: TRBV19
J gene: TRBJ2-2
CDR3 DNA: TGTGCCAGTAGAGAGGTAGCGGGTCCGAACACCGGGGAGCTGTTTTTT
CDR3 protein: CASREVAGPNTGELFF

clone size: .
D gene: .
V gene: TRBV5-1
J gene: TRBJ1-2
CDR3 DNA: TGCGCCAGCAGCTTGGCCCCACAGACTACCAACTATGGCTACACCTTC
CDR3 protein: CASSLAPQTTNYGYTF

clone size: .
D gene: TRBD2
V gene: TRBV10-3
J gene: TRBJ2-7
CDR3 DNA: TGTGCCACGGGACTAGCGGGCCCCCTGGGCGCCTACGAGCAGTACTTC
CDR3 protein: CATGLAGPLGAYEQYF

clone size: .
D gene: .
V gene: TRBV29-1
J gene: TRBJ1-4
CDR3 DNA: TGCAGCGTTGACGATGCGGGGGGCGAAAAACTGTTTTTT
CDR3 protein: CSVDDAGGEKLFF

clone size: .
D gene: .
V gene: TRBV7-9
J gene: TRBJ2-3
CDR3 DNA: TGTGCCAGCAGCCCAAGCGGAAACACAGATACGCAGTATTTT
CDR3 protein: CASSPSGNTDTQYF

clone size: few
D gene: TRBD1
V gene: TRBV7-8
J gene: TRBJ1-1
CDR3 DNA: TGTGCCAGCAGCTTAGTAGACAGGGTGAACACTGAAGCTTTCTTT
CDR3 protein: CASSLVDRVNTEAFF

clone size: once
D gene: TRBD1
V gene: TRBV5-1
J gene: TRBJ2-7
CDR3 DNA: TGCGCCAGCAGCTTGGTGGACAGGAACTACGAGCAGTACTTC
CDR3 protein: CASSLVDRNYEQYF

clone size: once
D gene: TRBD1
V gene: TRBV5-1
J gene: TRBJ1-1
CDR3 DNA: TGCGCCAGCAGCTCCGGGACAGAGAACACTGAAGCTTTCTTT
CDR3 protein: CASSSGTENTEAFF

clone size: .
D gene: TRBD1
V gene: TRBV7-3
J gene: TRBJ2-2
CDR3 DNA: TGTGCCAGCAGCCATGGGACAGAGAACACCGGGGAGCTGTTTTTT
CDR3 protein: CASSHGTENTGELFF

clone size: few
D gene: TRBD1
V gene: TRBV24-1
J gene: TRBJ2-3
CDR3 DNA: TGTGCCACCAGTGACTCCCTAAAAGGGACAGGGTGGGACACAGATACGCAGTATTTT
CDR3 protein: CATSDSLKGTGWDTDTQYF

clone size: .
D gene: TRBD1
V gene: TRBV5-1
J gene: TRBJ2-2
CDR3 DNA: TGCGCCAGCAGCGGCCGACAGGGATCGAACACCGGGGAGCTGTTTTTT
CDR3 protein: CASSGRQGSNTGELFF

clone size: .
D gene: .
V gene: TRBV6-5
J gene: TRBJ2-1
CDR3 DNA: TGTGCCAGCGGGTGGTTAGCGGAATACAATGAGCAGTTCTTC
CDR3 protein: CASGWLAEYNEQFF

clone size: many
D gene: TRBD2
V gene: TRBV18
J gene: TRBJ2-7
CDR3 DNA: TGTGCCAGCTCACTCCAAACAGGGGGAAGCGGGAGGGGAACCGAGCAGTACTTC
CDR3 protein: CASSLQTGGSGRGTEQYF

clone size: .
D gene: TRBD1
V gene: TRBV5-1
J gene: TRBJ1-6
CDR3 DNA: TGCGCCAGCAGCCTGCGGACAGGGGATAATTCACCCCTCCACTTT
CDR3 protein: CASSLRTGDNSPLHF

clone size: .
D gene: TRBD2
V gene: TRBV5-4
J gene: TRBJ2-7
CDR3 DNA: TGTGCCAGCAGCCCACGGGGGGGCCACGAGCAGTACTTC
CDR3 protein: CASSPRGGHEQYF

clone size: .
D gene: .
V gene: TRBV5-1
J gene: TRBJ2-5
CDR3 DNA: TGCGCCAGCAGCTTGGCCCTAGGAGGAGAGACCCAGTACTTC
CDR3 protein: CASSLALGGETQYF

clone size: .
D gene: TRBD1
V gene: TRBV28
J gene: TRBJ1-5
CDR3 DNA: TGTGCCAGCATCAATCCGGGACAGGTAATTCAGCCCCAGCATTTT
CDR3 protein: CASINPGQVIQPQHF

clone size: few
D gene: .
V gene: TRBV9
J gene: TRBJ2-1
CDR3 DNA: TGTGCCAGCAGCGCCCAGTTCTTGTCAGGATACAATGAGCAGTTCTTC
CDR3 protein: CASSAQFLSGYNEQFF

clone size: .
D gene: .
V gene: TRBV4-2
J gene: TRBJ1-1
CDR3 DNA: TGTGCCAGCAGCCAAGAGAGGGACACTGAAGCTTTCTTT
CDR3 protein: CASSQERDTEAFF

clone size: .
D gene: TRBD2
V gene: TRBV7-7
J gene: TRBJ2-1
CDR3 DNA: TGTGCCAGCAGCCCGACTAGCGGGGGGCAGAATGAGCAGTTCTTC
CDR3 protein: CASSPTSGGQNEQFF

clone size: .
D gene: .
V gene: TRBV21-1
J gene: TRBJ1-5
CDR3 DNA: TGTGCCAGCAGCTCCCGACCCGGACAGGCGGCAGAACAGCCCCAGCATTTT
CDR3 protein: CASSSRPGQAAEQPQHF

clone size: .
D gene: TRBD2
V gene: TRBV10-3
J gene: TRBJ2-7
CDR3 DNA: TGTGCCATCAGTGAGACCTTAGCGGGAGGAGACAACGAGCAGTACTTC
CDR3 protein: CAISETLAGGDNEQYF

clone size: .
D gene: TRBD1
V gene: TRBV5-1
J gene: TRBJ1-1
CDR3 DNA: TGCGCCAGCACCCGGGACAGGAACACTGAAGCTTTCTTT
CDR3 protein: CASTRDRNTEAFF

clone size: once
D gene: .
V gene: TRBV18
J gene: TRBJ2-5
CDR3 DNA: TGTGCCAGCTCACCACCGGGAGCCGGCCAAGAGACCCAGTACTTC
CDR3 protein: CASSPPGAGQETQYF

clone size: .
D gene: TRBD1
V gene: TRBV6-5
J gene: TRBJ1-5
CDR3 DNA: TGTGCCAGCAGTATTGACAGGGTTCGCAATCAGCCCCAGCATTTT
CDR3 protein: CASSIDRVRNQPQHF

clone size: .
D gene: TRBD1
V gene: TRBV6-1
J gene: TRBJ2-7
CDR3 DNA: TGTGCCAGCAGTGAAGGTGACAGGGCCCTCTACGAGCAGTACTTC
CDR3 protein: CASSEGDRALYEQYF

clone size: .
D gene: TRBD1
V gene: TRBV5-1
J gene: TRBJ1-1
CDR3 DNA: TGCGCCAGCAGCTTGATCGTCGGACAGGGGAACACTGAAGCTTTCTTT
CDR3 protein: CASSLIVGQGNTEAFF

clone size: .
D gene: TRBD1
V gene: TRBV30
J gene: TRBJ2-3
CDR3 DNA: TGTGCCTGGAGGACAGGGGCAGATACGCAGTATTTT
CDR3 protein: CAWRTGADTQYF

clone size: .
D gene: .
V gene: TRBV5-1
J gene: TRBJ1-1
CDR3 DNA: TGCGCCAGCAGCTTGGTGGGGGGGAGTGCGAACACTGAAGCTTTCTTT
CDR3 protein: CASSLVGGSANTEAFF

clone size: .
D gene: .
V gene: TRBV14
J gene: TRBJ1-1
CDR3 DNA: TGTGCCAGCAGCCACGACACAGCTAACACTGAAGCTTTCTTT
CDR3 protein: CASSHDTANTEAFF

clone size: .
D gene: .
V gene: TRBV6-1
J gene: TRBJ1-2
CDR3 DNA: TGTGCCAGCACTAAGAACTATGGCTACACCTTC
CDR3 protein: CASTKNYGYTF

clone size: .
D gene: .
V gene: TRBV28
J gene: TRBJ2-5
CDR3 DNA: TGTGCCAGCAGTTTCGGCAAGCGGACCCAGTACTTC
CDR3 protein: CASSFGKRTQYF

clone size: few
D gene: TRBD1
V gene: TRBV4-2
J gene: TRBJ1-6
CDR3 DNA: TGTGCCAGCAGCCAGCAGACAGGGGGTCTAACCGGGAATTCACCCCTCCACTTT
CDR3 protein: CASSQQTGGLTGNSPLHF

clone size: .
D gene: .
V gene: TRBV6-5
J gene: TRBJ2-3
CDR3 DNA: TGTGCCAGCAAAGCACAGGGTGGCACAGATACGCAGTATTTT
CDR3 protein: CASKAQGGTDTQYF

clone size: .
D gene: TRBD1
V gene: TRBV19
J gene: TRBJ2-5
CDR3 DNA: TGTGCCAGTAGTAAGTGGCGAGGGGACAGAATCCAAGAGACCCAGTACTTC
CDR3 protein: CASSKWRGDRIQETQYF